One and the same sample provided the 20 T cell receptor beta chains below, sequenced in a study of shared clonotypes between healthy human individuals. Generated by immunoSEQ multiplex PCR, the TCRdb table keeps only in-frame clones and is missing some. The sample has some 2 million clones, 90% to 95% seen once. The sequenced material came from naive CD4+ T cells sorted from blood. As to subset: CD45RA+ positively selected. All receptors come from a young man in good health.

CDR3 sequence reads: CASSLDRYTEAFF. The CDR3 nucleotides are TGTGCCAGCAGCTTAGATCGTTACACTGAAGCTTTCTTT. The chain couples TRBV11-3 to TRBJ1-1; D uncertain. Trimming took 0 bases from V and 3 from J, leaving 5 bases between them. This CDR3 region has 13 residues. The germline V gene has CDR1 SGHNT and CDR2 YENEEA.

The chain joins TRBV30 to TRBJ1-1, with D unresolved. CDR3 length: 11 amino acids. The V end was cut by 3 bases, the J end by 10 bases, with 12 bases between. Germline CDR1 is GTSNPN and CDR2 is SVGIG (reference sequence). The CDR3 region is CAWSAGRLAFF. CDR3 bases: TGTGCCTGGAGCGCGGGGAGGCTAGCTTTCTTT.

There are many counts of this clone. The chain combines TRBV4-1 with TRBJ2-5; a possible D gene is TRBD2 (5 bases). V dropped 3 bases and J dropped 1 base, with 18 bases sitting between them. Germline loops: CDR1 MGHRA, CDR2 YSYEKL. The CDR3 covers 17 residues. The CDR3 sequence is CASSQSGSFRGQETQYF. In DNA form, the CDR3 reads TGCGCCAGCAGCCAGTCCGGATCCTTCCGGGGCCAAGAGACCCAGTACTTC.

The chain carries TRBV5-5 and TRBJ1-4, with D uncertain. This CDR3 has 16 amino acids. Germline values: CDR1 SGHKS, CDR2 YYEKEE (reference sequence). V gave up 0 bases and J gave up 0 bases, with 9 bases separating them. CDR3 bases: TGTGCCAGCAGCTTGGACGTCAGTGCAACTAATGAAAAACTGTTTTTT. Amino acid sequence: CASSLDVSATNEKLFF.

The chain joins TRBV10-3 to TRBJ1-5; TRBD1 is a possible D gene (5 bases). From germline, CDR1 is ENHRY and CDR2 SYGVKD. Trimming removed 3 bases at V and 5 bases at J, with 8 bases between. CDR3 size: 13 residues. In nucleotides, the CDR3 is TGTGCCATCAGTGACACGGGGGATCAGCCCCAGCATTTT. Translating gives CAISDTGDQPQHF.

The rearrangement links TRBV5-1 to TRBJ2-1; D gene unclear. V was pared by 0 bases and J by 6 bases, with 13 bases between. The CDR3 is 15 amino acids. The V gene's germline CDR1 is SGHRS and CDR2 YFSETQ. This CDR3 reads CASSLEGGATNEQFF. DNA for the CDR3: TGCGCCAGCAGCTTGGAAGGCGGTGCGACCAATGAGCAGTTCTTC.

About this clone itself: Distinct nucleotide sequences in the sample also encode this CDR3. This sequence joins TRBV7-9 and TRBJ2-5; D unclear. The germline CDR1 and CDR2 sequences are SEHNR and FQNEAQ (reference sequence). The V and J ends lost 0 bases and 5 bases respectively, with 7 bases between them. CDR3 length: 13 residues. DNA of the CDR3: TGTGCCAGCAGCTTAGCTGGGTCGGAGACCCAGTACTTC. Translating gives CASSLAGSETQYF.

The J gene is TRBJ1-1, the V gene TRBV9; TRBD1 matches at 7 bases. Germline CDR1 is SGDLS and CDR2 is YYNGEE. The CDR3 has 15 amino acids. V shed 4 bases, J shed 4 bases, and the junction held 10 bases outside the gene matches. CDR3 sequence: CASSTRTGGATEAFF. CDR3 nucleotides: TGTGCCAGCAGCACCCGGACAGGAGGGGCCACTGAAGCTTTCTTT.

The chain uses TRBV6-5 and TRBJ2-2; 10 nucleotides align to TRBD2. Unmatched junction bases numbered 4, after V lost 6 bases and J lost 6 bases. Looked up from germline, CDR1 is MNHEY and CDR2 is SVGAGI. This CDR3 spans 14 amino acids. The CDR3 bases are TGTGCCAGCAGGTCCAGCGGGGGGGCCGGGGAGCTGTTTTTT. Its protein is CASRSSGGAGELFF.

The V gene is TRBV11-2, the J gene TRBJ1-1; D gene ambiguous. Between the trimmed V and J ends, which lost 5 bases and 0 bases, there was a span of 13 bases. This CDR3 contains 15 residues. From germline, CDR1 is SGHAT and CDR2 FQNNGV. CDR3 coding DNA: TGTGCCAGCAGCCGAGAGGTCGGATTGAACACTGAAGCTTTCTTT. It specifies CASSREVGLNTEAFF.

This clone was detected only a few times. This CDR3 is also generated by other DNA sequences in the sample. This sequence joins TRBV5-1 and TRBJ2-3; D call uncertain. CDR1 is SGHRS and CDR2 is YFSETQ in the germline V gene. The CDR3 contains 14 residues. The germline V and J ends were trimmed by 0 bases and 2 bases, with 7 bases remaining between them. The DNA for the CDR3 is TGCGCCAGCAGCTTGGGGGGTCCCACAGATACGCAGTATTTT. Protein: CASSLGGPTDTQYF.

The CDR3 spells CAISEADSRYSPLHF. CDR3 coding DNA: TGTGCCATCAGTGAGGCGGACAGTCGTTATTCACCCCTCCACTTT. The V call is TRBV10-3, the J call TRBJ1-6; maybe TRBD1 (6 bases). V was shortened by 2 bases and J by 8 bases, with 13 bases between the two germline ends. CDR3 length: 15 amino acids. Looked up from germline, CDR1 is ENHRY and CDR2 is SYGVKD.

CDR3 loop: CAIISRGLTDTQYF. The CDR3 region has the DNA TGTGCCATCATCTCCCGGGGTCTCACAGATACGCAGTATTTT. The chain has TRBV7-9 and TRBJ2-3, with D possibly matching TRBD2 (5 bases). Germline CDR1 SEHNR, CDR2 FQNEAQ (reference sequence). The CDR3 has 14 amino acids. The V end lost 10 bases, the J end lost 2 bases, and 16 bases lay between the germline ends.

The chain is built from TRBV7-2 and TRBJ2-7, with D uncertain. The V and J ends lost 3 bases and 6 bases respectively, with 12 bases between them. CDR1 SGHTA and CDR2 FQGNSA come from the germline V gene. The CDR3 length is 13 residues. The CDR3 DNA sequence: TGTGCCAGCAGCTTGAATAGTATCGGCGAGCAGTACTTC. The encoded protein is CASSLNSIGEQYF.

This chain links TRBV9 with TRBJ1-1, with 8 bases lining up with TRBD1. The CDR3 is 14 amino acids. Per germline, CDR1 SGDLS and CDR2 YYNGEE. The V and J ends lost 3 bases and 2 bases, in that order; junction bases with no gene match: 3. The DNA for the CDR3 is TGTGCCAGCAGCGAGGGACAGGTAAACACTGAAGCTTTCTTT. The encoded protein is CASSEGQVNTEAFF.

To note about this clone: In the same sample, other DNA sequences code for this CDR3. The chain recombines TRBV7-2 with TRBJ2-1; TRBD2 matches 7 bases. J gave up 5 bases and V 1 base, and 5 bases lay outside the gene matches. The CDR3 runs to 15 residues. CDR1 is SGHTA and CDR2 is FQGNSA in the germline V gene. As DNA, the CDR3 is TGTGCCAGCAGCTTAGGTGGGAGGGCCGACAATGAGCAGTTCTTC. Protein: CASSLGGRADNEQFF.

The rearrangement links TRBV1 to TRBJ2-2; the table's D gene call, TRBD2, was not cross checked with the DNA. TRBV1 is shown as a pseudogene. The CDR3 totals 17 residues. CDR3 nucleotides: TGCACCAGCAGCCAGGTAATCCGGGACTACCGTTTCGGGGAGCTGTTTTTT. It yields the protein CTSSQVIRDYRFGELFF.

The V gene is TRBV19, the J gene TRBJ2-7; no clear D gene. V gave up 1 base and J gave up 2 bases, with 6 bases separating them. The CDR3 runs to 13 residues. In germline, CDR1 is LNHDA, CDR2 SQIVND (reference sequence). The DNA of the CDR3 is TGTGCCAGTAGTATAGCGGATACCTACGAGCAGTACTTC. Its protein is CASSIADTYEQYF. The complete variable domain, with remaining parts taken from reference TRBV19 and TRBJ2-7, reads DGGITQSPKYLFRKEGQNVTLSCEQNLNHDAMYWYRQDPGQGLRLIYYSQIVNDFQKGDIAEGYSVSREKKESFPLTVTSAQKNPTAFYLCASSIADTYEQYFGPGTRLTVT.

V usage is TRBV30 and J usage is TRBJ2-6; 8 bases match TRBD1. The CDR3 has 21 amino acids. Trimming cost V 2 bases and J 2 bases; bases outside gene matches: 20. Germline V CDR1 and CDR2: GTSNPN, SVGIG (reference sequence). In nucleotides, the CDR3 is TGTGCCTGGAGTCAAACCAAGATGTACGGCTCAGGGGGCGCTGGGGCCAACGTCCTGACTTTC. Translating it yields CAWSQTKMYGSGGAGANVLTF.

In DNA, the CDR3 is TGTGCCAGCAGTTACAGGGCGGGAGGGCGAGGTAGTTCGCAGTATTTT. It is translated as CASSYRAGGRGSSQYF. This sequence joins TRBV6-5 and TRBJ2-3; 9 bases fit TRBD2. The junction had 13 bases not matched to a gene; V was cut back by 2 bases and J by 10 bases. Looked up from germline, CDR1 is MNHEY and CDR2 is SVGAGI. The CDR3 extends over 16 amino acids.